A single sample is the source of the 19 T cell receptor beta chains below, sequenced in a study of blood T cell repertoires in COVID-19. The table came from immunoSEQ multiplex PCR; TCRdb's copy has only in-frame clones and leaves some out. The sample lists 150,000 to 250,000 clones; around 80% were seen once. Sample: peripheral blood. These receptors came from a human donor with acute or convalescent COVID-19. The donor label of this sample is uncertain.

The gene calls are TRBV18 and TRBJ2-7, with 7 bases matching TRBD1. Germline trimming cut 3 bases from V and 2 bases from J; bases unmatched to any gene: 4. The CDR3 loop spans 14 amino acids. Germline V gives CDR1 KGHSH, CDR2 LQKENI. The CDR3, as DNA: TGTGCCAGCTCACCCCCGGGACAGACCTACGAGCAGTACTTC. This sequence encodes CASSPPGQTYEQYF.

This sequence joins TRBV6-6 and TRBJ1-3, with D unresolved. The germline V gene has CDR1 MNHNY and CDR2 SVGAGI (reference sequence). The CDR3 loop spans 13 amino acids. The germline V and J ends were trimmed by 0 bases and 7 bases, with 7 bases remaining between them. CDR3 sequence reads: CASSYSISNTIYF. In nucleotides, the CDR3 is TGTGCCAGCAGTTACTCGATTAGTAACACCATATATTTT.

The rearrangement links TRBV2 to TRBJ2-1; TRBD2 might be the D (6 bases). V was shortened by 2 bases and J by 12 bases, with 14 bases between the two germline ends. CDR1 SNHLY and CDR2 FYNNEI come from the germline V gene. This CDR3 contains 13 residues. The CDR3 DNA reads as TGTGCCAGCAGTGAATCCAGGGTCGGGGGGCAGTTCTTC. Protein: CASSESRVGGQFF.

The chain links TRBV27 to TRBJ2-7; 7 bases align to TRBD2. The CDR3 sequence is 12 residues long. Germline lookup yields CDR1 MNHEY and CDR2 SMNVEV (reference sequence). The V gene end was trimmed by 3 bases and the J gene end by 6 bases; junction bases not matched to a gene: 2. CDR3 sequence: CASSFTGGEQYF. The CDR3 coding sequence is TGTGCCAGCAGTTTTACGGGGGGCGAGCAGTACTTC.

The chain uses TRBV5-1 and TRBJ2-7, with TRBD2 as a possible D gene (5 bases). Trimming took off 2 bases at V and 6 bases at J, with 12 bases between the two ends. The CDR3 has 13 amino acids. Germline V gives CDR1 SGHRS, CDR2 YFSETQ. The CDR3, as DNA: TGCGCCAGCAGCTTCGACGGTGCGGGCGAGCAGTACTTC. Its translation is CASSFDGAGEQYF.

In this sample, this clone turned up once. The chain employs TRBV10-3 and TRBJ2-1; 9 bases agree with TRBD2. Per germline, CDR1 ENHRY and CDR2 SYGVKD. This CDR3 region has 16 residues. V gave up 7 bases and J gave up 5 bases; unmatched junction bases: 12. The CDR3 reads CAITQGGSGGHNEQFF. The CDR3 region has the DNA TGTGCCATCACCCAGGGGGGTAGCGGGGGTCACAATGAGCAGTTCTTC.

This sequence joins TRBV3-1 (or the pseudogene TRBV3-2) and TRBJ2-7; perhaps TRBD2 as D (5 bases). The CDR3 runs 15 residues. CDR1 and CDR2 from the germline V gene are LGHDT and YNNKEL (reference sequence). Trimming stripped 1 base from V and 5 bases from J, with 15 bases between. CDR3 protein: CASSQGENLLHEQYF. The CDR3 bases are TGTGCCAGCAGCCAAGGGGAGAATCTACTACACGAGCAGTACTTC.

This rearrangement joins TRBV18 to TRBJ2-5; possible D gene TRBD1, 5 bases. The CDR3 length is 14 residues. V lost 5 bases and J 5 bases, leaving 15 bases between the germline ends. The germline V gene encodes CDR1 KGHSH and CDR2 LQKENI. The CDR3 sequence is CASSGPRSGETQYF. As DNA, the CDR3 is TGTGCCAGCTCAGGACCCCGGTCAGGGGAGACCCAGTACTTC.

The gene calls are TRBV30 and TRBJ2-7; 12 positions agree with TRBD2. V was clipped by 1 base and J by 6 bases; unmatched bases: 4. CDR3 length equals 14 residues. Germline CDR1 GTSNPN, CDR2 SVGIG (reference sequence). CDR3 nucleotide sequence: TGTGCCTGGAGTGGGGCTAGCGGGAGGGGCGAGCAGTACTTC. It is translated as CAWSGASGRGEQYF.

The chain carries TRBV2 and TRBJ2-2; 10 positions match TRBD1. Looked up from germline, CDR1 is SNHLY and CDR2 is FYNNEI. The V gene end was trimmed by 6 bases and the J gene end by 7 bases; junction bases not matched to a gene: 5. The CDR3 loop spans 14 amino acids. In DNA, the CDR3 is TGTGCCAGCAGGGGGACAGGGGTGATCGGGGAGCTGTTTTTT. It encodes CASRGTGVIGELFF.

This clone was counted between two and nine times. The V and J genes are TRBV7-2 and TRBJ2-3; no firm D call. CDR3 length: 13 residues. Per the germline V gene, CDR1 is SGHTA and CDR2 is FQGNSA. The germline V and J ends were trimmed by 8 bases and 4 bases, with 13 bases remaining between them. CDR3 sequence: CASSSLGPDTQYF. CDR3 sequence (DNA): TGTGCCAGCTCCTCCCTAGGCCCAGATACGCAGTATTTT.

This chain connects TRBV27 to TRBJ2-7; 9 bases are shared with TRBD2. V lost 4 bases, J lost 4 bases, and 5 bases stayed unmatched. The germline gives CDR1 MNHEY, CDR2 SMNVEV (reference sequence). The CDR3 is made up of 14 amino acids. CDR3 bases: TGTGCCAGCAGTTCGGCTAGCGGGACGTACGAGCAGTACTTC. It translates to CASSSASGTYEQYF.

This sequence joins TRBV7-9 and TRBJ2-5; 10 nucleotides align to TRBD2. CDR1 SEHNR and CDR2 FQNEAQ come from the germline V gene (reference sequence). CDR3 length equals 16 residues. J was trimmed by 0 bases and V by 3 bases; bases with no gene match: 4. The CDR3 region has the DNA TGTGCCAGCAGCTTCCATAGCGGGGGGTACCAAGAGACCCAGTACTTC. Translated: CASSFHSGGYQETQYF.

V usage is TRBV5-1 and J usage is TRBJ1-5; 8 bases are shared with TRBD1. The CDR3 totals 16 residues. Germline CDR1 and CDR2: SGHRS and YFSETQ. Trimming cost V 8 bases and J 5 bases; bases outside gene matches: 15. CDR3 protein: CARRDSGGPLDQPQHF. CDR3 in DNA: TGCGCCAGGAGAGATTCAGGGGGCCCCCTCGATCAGCCCCAGCATTTT. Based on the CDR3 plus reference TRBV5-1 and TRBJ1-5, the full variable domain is KAGVTQTPRYLIKTRGQQVTLSCSPISGHRSVSWYQQTPGQGLQFLFEYFSETQRNKGNFPGRFSGRQFSNSRSEMNVSTLELGDSALYLCARRDSGGPLDQPQHFGDGTRLSIL.

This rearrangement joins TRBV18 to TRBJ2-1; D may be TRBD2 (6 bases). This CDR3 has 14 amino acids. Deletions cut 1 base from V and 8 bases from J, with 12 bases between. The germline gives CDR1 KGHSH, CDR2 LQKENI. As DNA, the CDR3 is TGTGCCAGCTCACCACAACGCGCTAGCGATGAGCAGTTCTTC. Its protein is CASSPQRASDEQFF.

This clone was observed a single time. In DNA, the CDR3 is TGTGCCAGTAGTATAACCGAGAGCTCCTACGAGCAGTACTTC. Amino acid sequence: CASSITESSYEQYF. The chain combines TRBV19 with TRBJ2-7; D not resolved. V lost 2 bases to trimming and J lost 0 bases, with 8 bases between them. Germline V gives CDR1 LNHDA, CDR2 SQIVND (reference sequence). This CDR3 contains 14 residues.

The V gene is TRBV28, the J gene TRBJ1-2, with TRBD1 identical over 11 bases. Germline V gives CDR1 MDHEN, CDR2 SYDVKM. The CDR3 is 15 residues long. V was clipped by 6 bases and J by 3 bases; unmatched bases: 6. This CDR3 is CASSFPGQGDYGYTF. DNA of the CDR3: TGTGCCAGCAGCTTTCCGGGACAGGGGGACTATGGCTACACCTTC.

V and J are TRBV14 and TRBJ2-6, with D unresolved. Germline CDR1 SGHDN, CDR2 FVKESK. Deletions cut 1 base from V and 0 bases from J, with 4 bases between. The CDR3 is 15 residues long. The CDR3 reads CASSQVSSGANVLTF. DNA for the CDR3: TGTGCCAGCAGCCAAGTTAGCTCTGGGGCCAACGTCCTGACTTTC.

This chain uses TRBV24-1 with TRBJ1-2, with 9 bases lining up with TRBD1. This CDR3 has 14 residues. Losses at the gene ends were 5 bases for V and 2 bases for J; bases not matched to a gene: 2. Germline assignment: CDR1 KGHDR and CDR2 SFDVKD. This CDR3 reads CATSGGQGNYGYTF. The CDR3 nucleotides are TGTGCCACCAGTGGGGGACAGGGAAACTATGGCTACACCTTC.